Listed below are T cell receptor beta chains from one sample, sequenced in a study of blood T cells in healthy people across ages. TCRdb ran MiXCR on the 5' RACE reads and lists one entry per CDR3 protein. The table shows 850,000 to 1,300,000 distinct CDR3 sequences, with more than 40% occurring only once. What was sequenced was blood. The receptors originated from a woman aged 55-69 years in good health. The CDR3 runs from the conserved cysteine through the conserved F or W. The D gene is left open where the match is weak. The listing skips clone size in some rows; elsewhere it reads once, few, many or a size class.

NA | TRBJ1-4 | TRBV27 | NA | TGTGCCAGCAGTTTAGGCCGGACAGCAAATGAAAAACTGTTTTTT | CASSLGRTANEKLFF
TRBD2 | TRBJ2-7 | TRBV27 | NA | TGTGCCAGCAGCCCCGGGGTAGCGGGAGGAAGCTCCGAGCAGTACTTC | CASSPGVAGGSSEQYF
NA | TRBJ2-7 | TRBV11-2 | NA | TGTGCCAGCACCGGCGGCGGGGCCGGGTCGATCTACGAGCAGTACTTC | CASTGGGAGSIYEQYF
NA | TRBJ2-1 | TRBV5-6 | NA | TGTGCCAGCAGCTCGGATCCAGGGGGGGAGCAGTTCTTC | CASSSDPGGEQFF
NA | TRBJ1-2 | TRBV12-3/TRBV12-4 | few | TGTGCCAGCAGTTTAGCTGGGACTGGATATAATGGCTACACCTTC | CASSLAGTGYNGYTF
NA | TRBJ1-6 | TRBV7-9 | few | TGTGCCAGCAGCGACATCGGCAGGGACGGGTATTCACCCCTCCACTTT | CASSDIGRDGYSPLHF
NA | TRBJ2-7 | TRBV11-2 | many | TGTGCCAGCAGCTTACAAGCATGGACCTACGAGCAGTACTTC | CASSLQAWTYEQYF
NA | TRBJ2-7 | TRBV12-3/TRBV12-4 | NA | TGTGCCAGCAGCCTAGGGGGACTAACGGACAATGAGCAGTACTTC | CASSLGGLTDNEQYF
NA | TRBJ2-7 | TRBV15 | NA | TGTGCCACCAGCAGAGGGGGACCGATCTACGAGCAGTACTTC | CATSRGGPIYEQYF
NA | TRBJ2-3 | TRBV4-2 | NA | TGTGCCAGCAGCCAAGAGACCCGGTCCACAGATACGCAGTATTTT | CASSQETRSTDTQYF
NA | TRBJ2-1 | TRBV20-1 | NA | TGCAGTGCAAGGCGGGCTGGCGGGATGAATGAGCAGTTCTTC | CSARRAGGMNEQFF